This T cell receptor (beta chain) was sequenced for a study of blood T cell repertoires in COVID-19. The germline V gene encodes CDR1 KGHDR and CDR2 SFDVKD. CDR3 length equals 15 residues. V was clipped by 9 bases and J by 7 bases, with 24 bases between them. Source study methods: The assay estimated nucleated cells by amplifying reference gene primers. Generated by immunoSEQ multiplex PCR, the TCRdb table keeps only in-frame clones and is missing some. For V, J and clone size, that table is used; D and trimming come from the DNA. The sample lists some 530,000 clones; less than 90% were seen once. Participant ages covered about 18 to 89 years across 24 US areas. All recovered Cohort 3 donors got two negative PCRs, got clearance, or saw symptom resolution.

This clonotype was sampled from a woman aged 55 to 70 who had recovered from COVID-19. Input material: PBMCs or T cells enriched from blood (not recorded which). The J gene is TRBJ2-7, the V gene TRBV24-1; D possibly corresponds to TRBD2 (6 bases). This chain's CDR3 is CATGEAGHNLAEQYF. In nucleotides, the CDR3 is TGTGCCACCGGGGAGGCTGGACACAATTTGGCGGAGCAGTACTTC.